This TCR beta chain was obtained from a study of blood T cell repertoires in COVID-19. The protocol was immunoSEQ multiplex PCR, while the TCRdb copy is restricted to in-frame clones and leaves out a portion. The sample has about 200,000 clones, about 86% seen once. The CDR3 has 15 amino acids. Germline CDR1 reads MNHEY; CDR2 reads SVGAGI. V gave up 5 bases and J gave up 6 bases; unmatched junction bases: 8. This chain uses TRBV6-5 with TRBJ2-2; 8 bases fit TRBD2. The TCR was taken from a woman aged 25 to 39 who had been exposed to COVID-19. The sample taken for sequencing was PBMCs or T cells enriched from blood (not recorded which). CDR3 protein: CASSPERGRAGELFF. DNA for the CDR3: TGTGCCAGCAGTCCCGAGCGGGGGAGGGCCGGGGAGCTGTTTTTT.